These T cell receptor beta chains were read from a single sample in a study of breast tumors, draining lymph nodes, adjacent tissues. From the multiplex PCR reads, TCRdb called clonotypes with MiXCR, one entry per CDR3 protein. The table has 200,000 or so distinct CDR3 sequences, 31% seen once. The sample comprised axillary lymph node tissue. These receptors were taken from a female donor with breast cancer. Some clones in this sample may be carry-over from other donors' samples. Each CDR3 is given with its conserved first and last residue. Fields, in order: J gene, D gene, V gene, clone size, CDR3 DNA, CDR3 protein. A D gene is named only where the DNA matches it firmly. Clone size appears in some rows only: once, few, many, or a class for an expanded clone.

TRBJ2-6	.	TRBV20-1	.	TGCAGTGCTTCCCGCGGGGCCAACGTCCTGACTTTC	CSASRGANVLTF
TRBJ2-7	.	TRBV5-1	many	TGCGCCAGCAGCTTGAGCCCCCGCGACAGGGAGGTCTACGAGCAGTACTTC	CASSLSPRDREVYEQYF
TRBJ2-7	.	TRBV6-2/TRBV6-3	many	TGTGCCAGCAGTTACAACAGAGCGCAGTACTTC	CASSYNRAQYF
TRBJ2-5	.	TRBV5-5	once	TGTGCCAGCAGCTTCTCGACTACCGGGGGAGAGACCCAGTACTTC	CASSFSTTGGETQYF
TRBJ2-3	.	TRBV7-8	.	TGTGCCAGCGCCCCCTTCCCCCCTGGGCTTATGTCAGATACGCAGTATTTT	CASAPFPPGLMSDTQYF
TRBJ1-1	.	TRBV5-1	.	TGCGCCAGCAGATTGCGGGGACTGTGGGACATACCTGAAGCTTTCTTT	CASRLRGLWDIPEAFF
TRBJ2-1	.	TRBV7-8	many	TGTGCCAGCAGTCCAGGGAGGTTCGAGCAGTTCTTC	CASSPGRFEQFF
TRBJ2-7	TRBD1	TRBV6-5	.	TGTGCCAGCAGTACCTCCGGGACAGGGCTATACGAGCAGTACTTC	CASSTSGTGLYEQYF
TRBJ1-4	TRBD1	TRBV29-1	many	TGCAGCGTTGTGGGACAGGGGAACGCTAATGAAAAACTGTTTTTT	CSVVGQGNANEKLFF
TRBJ1-2	TRBD1	TRBV25-1	.	TGTGCCAGCACCTTGGGACAGTACTATGGCTACACCTTC	CASTLGQYYGYTF
TRBJ2-4	.	TRBV5-1	.	TGCGCCAGCAGCTCGGGACGTAAACCTCAGGACATTCAGTACTTC	CASSSGRKPQDIQYF
TRBJ2-5	.	TRBV2	many	TGTGCCAGCAGTCAATGGGGGGCCCAAGAGACCCAGTACTTC	CASSQWGAQETQYF
TRBJ1-5	.	TRBV10-2	medium-sized	TGCGCCAGCAGTGAGTCGCCAGGGAATAGCAATCAGCCCCAGCATTTT	CASSESPGNSNQPQHF
TRBJ2-3	TRBD2	TRBV6-6	few	TGTGCCAGCAGTCACTCGGGGGCGGGAGGCGGCACAGATACGCAGTATTTT	CASSHSGAGGGTDTQYF
TRBJ1-4	.	TRBV4-1	many	TGCGCCAGCAGCCAAGGTCGGACGGGGAGAGGTGAAAAACTGTTTTTT	CASSQGRTGRGEKLFF
TRBJ2-5	.	TRBV11-2	many	TGTGCCAGCAGCTTGGGGCTTGAGACCCAGTACTTC	CASSLGLETQYF
TRBJ2-3	TRBD2	TRBV20-1	many	TGCAGTGCGGGGGGGGGCCTAGCGGGGTCCACAGATACGCAGTATTTT	CSAGGGLAGSTDTQYF
TRBJ2-2	TRBD1	TRBV24-1	many	TGTGCCACCAGTGATTCCCCCAACAGGGGTGGTACCGGGGAGCTGTTTTTT	CATSDSPNRGGTGELFF
TRBJ1-4	.	TRBV19	many	TGTGCCAGTCAATTGTCCGGGTCTAATGAAAAACTGTTTTTT	CASQLSGSNEKLFF
TRBJ1-3	TRBD1	TRBV6-6	many	TGTGCCAGCGAGCCGACAGGGGGTCCCTCTGGAAACACCATATATTTT	CASEPTGGPSGNTIYF
TRBJ2-5	TRBD1	TRBV29-1	many	TGCAGCGTAATAGGGACAGAAGAGACCCAGTACTTC	CSVIGTEETQYF
TRBJ2-5	.	TRBV2	.	TGTGCCGGCCGAGCACAAGAGACCCAGTACTTC	CAGRAQETQYF
TRBJ2-2	TRBD2	TRBV30	.	TGTGCCTGGACAATAGCGGGCCGGGACACCGGGGAGCTGTTTTTT	CAWTIAGRDTGELFF
TRBJ2-1	TRBD2	TRBV11-2	many	TGTGCCACCTTAAGCGGGGCGACAGTCTACAATGAGCAGTTCTTC	CATLSGATVYNEQFF
TRBJ1-5	.	TRBV30	many	TGTGCCTGGAGTGACAGTAGCAATCAGCCCCAGCATTTT	CAWSDSSNQPQHF
TRBJ1-2	TRBD1	TRBV6-1	many	TGTGCCAGCAGGCAAGGACAGGGGGGCCACGGCTACACCTTC	CASRQGQGGHGYTF
TRBJ1-5	.	TRBV18	many	TGTGCCAGCTCATTGTCGACAGCGAACAGCAATCAGCCCCAGCATTTT	CASSLSTANSNQPQHF
TRBJ1-4	TRBD1	TRBV7-2	many	TGTGCCAGCAGCAGGGGGCGTGATGAAAAACTGTTTTTT	CASSRGRDEKLFF
TRBJ2-7	.	TRBV7-9	many	TGTGCCAGCAGCCCAGGAGGGGGGGCATGGCACGAGCAGTACTTC	CASSPGGGAWHEQYF
TRBJ1-4	.	TRBV4-2	many	TGTGCCAGCAGCCAAGATCGTAGTGGGGGAGCTGAAAAACTGTTTTTT	CASSQDRSGGAEKLFF
TRBJ2-7	.	TRBV28	many	TGTGCCAGCAGCGGGACGACCTACGAGCAGTACTTC	CASSGTTYEQYF
TRBJ2-5	.	TRBV9	many	TGTGCCAGCAGCACGCTTAGACAGGAGGGGGAGACCCAGTACTTC	CASSTLRQEGETQYF
TRBJ1-3	TRBD1	TRBV5-1	once	TGTGCCAGCAGCCCCCAGGGGGCCTTTGGAAACACCATATATTTT	CASSPQGAFGNTIYF
TRBJ2-7	TRBD1	TRBV7-9	many	TGTGCCAGCAGCCCCGACTACCAGGGGGTCGAGCAGTACTTC	CASSPDYQGVEQYF
TRBJ2-4	.	TRBV6-6	.	TGTGCCAGCAGTTACTCACAGGGGCGGGCTAGCGGTCTCCGAGCCAAAAACATTCAGTACTTC	CASSYSQGRASGLRAKNIQYF
TRBJ2-3	.	TRBV5-5	.	TGTGCCAGCGTTCCTGGACAGAACACAGATACGCAGTATTTT	CASVPGQNTDTQYF
TRBJ1-3	.	TRBV2	.	TGTGCCAGCAGCGTTGAAGAGGCGGGGTACTCTGGAAACACCATATATTTT	CASSVEEAGYSGNTIYF
TRBJ1-6	.	TRBV25-1	.	TGTGCTAGAGCATCCGCGAGCTCCTATAATTCACCCCTCCACTTT	CARASASSYNSPLHF
TRBJ2-5	TRBD2	TRBV7-9	many	TGTGCCAGCGGCCTACGGGGACTAGATCAAGAGACCCAGTACTTC	CASGLRGLDQETQYF
TRBJ1-5	.	TRBV10-2	.	TGCGCCAGCAGTGAAGGGGGAATTAGCGGGAGCTACGAGCATTTT	CASSEGGISGSYEHF
TRBJ1-1	TRBD1	TRBV7-9	.	TGTGCCAGCAGCCCAGGGACAGGGAGGAGAGAGACTGAAGCTTTCTTT	CASSPGTGRRETEAFF
TRBJ2-7	.	TRBV11-2	.	TGTGCCAGCAGCTTGATACCGGGAGCGCCAGGCGAGCAGTACTTC	CASSLIPGAPGEQYF
TRBJ2-7	.	TRBV7-9	.	TGTGCCAGCAGCTTAGTAGGGTTCTCCTACGAGCAGTACTTC	CASSLVGFSYEQYF
TRBJ1-6	.	TRBV29-1	.	TGCAGCAGGGCGGCTAGCGGGGAGGGACACCGGGGAATATCGGCCTTT	CSRAASGEGHRGISAF
TRBJ2-2	TRBD2	TRBV5-1	.	TGCGCCAGCAGCTGGACGGAAGCGGGGTCCTCGAACACCGGGGAGCTGTTTTTT	CASSWTEAGSSNTGELFF
TRBJ2-5	TRBD1	TRBV5-1	.	TGCGCCAGCAGCTCGGGACAGGAGACCCAGTACTTC	CASSSGQETQYF
TRBJ1-4	.	TRBV20-1	.	TGCAGTGCTAGGGGAAAAGAGGAAAAACAGTTTTTT	CSARGKEEKQFF
TRBJ1-4	.	TRBV10-3	.	.	CATAGDTEAFFGNNEKLFF